Each of the 26 T cell receptor beta chains below was sequenced from the same sample in a study of cytomegalovirus exposure and HLA in healthy donors. 60 Vbeta and 13 Jbeta primers were used in PCR. Here immunoSEQ multiplex PCR was the method, and the copy in TCRdb shows in-frame clones only, minus some. The sample contains about 170,000 clones, 75% to 90% of which appear only once. Sequencing was performed on PBMCs. The receptor source for this set is a male donor in good health and CMV-seronegative.

The J gene is TRBJ2-7, the V gene TRBV10-1; D is possibly TRBD1 (6 bases). V dropped 3 bases and J dropped 0 bases, with 12 bases sitting between them. There are 15 residues in the CDR3. Germline values: CDR1 WNHNN, CDR2 SYGVQD (reference sequence). CDR3 protein: CASSDNRAFSYEQYF. CDR3 sequence (DNA): TGCGCCAGCAGTGACAACAGGGCCTTCTCCTACGAGCAGTACTTC.

CDR3 bases: TGTGCCAGCAGCTTAGGTCGGACAGGGGTTCCGCACATTCAGTACTTC. It specifies CASSLGRTGVPHIQYF. The rearrangement uses TRBV11-2 and TRBJ2-4; TRBD1 agrees at 9 bases. The CDR3 runs 16 residues. The V gene end was trimmed by 1 base and the J gene end by 8 bases; junction bases not matched to a gene: 9. Looked up from germline, CDR1 is SGHAT and CDR2 is FQNNGV.

This clone was recorded only once. The rearrangement joins TRBV7-8 to TRBJ1-2, with 8 bases aligning to TRBD1. Per germline, CDR1 SGHVS and CDR2 FQNEAQ. Trimming removed 2 bases from V and 8 bases from J; junction bases left unmatched: 13. The CDR3 covers 16 residues. CDR3 sequence reads: CASSLTGQGLLWGYTF. Written as DNA, the CDR3 is TGTGCCAGCAGCTTAACCGGACAGGGACTACTTTGGGGCTACACCTTC.

Regarding this clone: The sample contains more than one DNA sequence encoding this CDR3. The chain couples TRBV7-6 to TRBJ2-5; TRBD2 matches at 10 bases. Per germline, CDR1 SGHVS and CDR2 FNYEAQ. V lost 6 bases to trimming and J lost 5 bases; unmatched junction nucleotides: 9. The CDR3 length is 15 residues. This CDR3 is CASSLTSGAGETQYF. The CDR3 DNA sequence: TGTGCCAGCAGTTTAACTAGCGGGGCGGGGGAGACCCAGTACTTC.

This clone showed up just a few times. V is TRBV5-6 and J is TRBJ1-3; D is possibly TRBD1 (6 bases). This CDR3 is 14 amino acids long. V lost 0 bases to trimming and J lost 7 bases, with 11 bases between them. Germline V gene sequence: CDR1 SGHDT, CDR2 YYEEEE. The CDR3 spells CASSLGQAWNTIYF. CDR3 DNA sequence: TGTGCCAGCAGCTTGGGACAGGCCTGGAACACCATATATTTT.

This sequence joins TRBV7-9 and TRBJ2-3; 8 nucleotides line up with TRBD1. This CDR3 has 15 amino acids. The J segment lost 5 bases and the V segment lost 5 bases, leaving 9 bases of the junction unmatched. Per the germline V gene, CDR1 is SEHNR and CDR2 is FQNEAQ (reference sequence). The CDR3 loop is CASSLKDRELDTQYF. The CDR3 nucleotides are TGTGCCAGCAGCCTCAAGGACAGGGAGTTAGATACGCAGTATTTT.

The chain joins TRBV9 to TRBJ2-3; perhaps TRBD1 as D (5 bases). Looked up from germline, CDR1 is SGDLS and CDR2 is YYNGEE. Trimming took 4 bases from V and 3 from J, leaving 12 bases between them. The CDR3 runs to 14 residues. CDR3 DNA sequence: TGTGCCAGCAGCCCTGACAGACGGACAGATACGCAGTATTTT. This sequence encodes CASSPDRRTDTQYF.

This chain connects TRBV6-1 to TRBJ1-2; a weak D match, TRBD1 (5 bases). V was clipped by 2 bases and J by 5 bases, with 9 bases between them. CDR1 is MNHNS, CDR2 SASEGT, per germline. The CDR3 has 13 amino acids. The CDR3 is CASSEMGRYGYTF. The CDR3 nucleotides are TGTGCCAGCAGTGAAATGGGGCGGTATGGCTACACCTTC.

The J gene is TRBJ2-7, the V gene TRBV2; possible D gene TRBD2, 6 bases. CDR3 length: 15 residues. Trimming left V 10 bases short and J 9 bases short, with 28 bases between. The germline V gene encodes CDR1 SNHLY and CDR2 FYNNEI. The CDR3 is CAISDNPGGAPPQYF. The CDR3 DNA reads TGTGCCATCTCCGATAACCCCGGGGGAGCACCCCCGCAGTACTTC.

J is TRBJ1-1 and V is TRBV19; 10 bases map to TRBD1. Looked up from germline, CDR1 is LNHDA and CDR2 is SQIVND (reference sequence). After removal of 3 bases from V and 1 base from J, the junction contained 8 bases not matched to a gene. The CDR3 runs 17 residues. DNA for the CDR3: TGTGCCAGTAGTATCGTCCCGGGACAGGGGCAGAACACTGAAGCTTTCTTT. Its translation: CASSIVPGQGQNTEAFF.

This clone was picked up a small number of times. The rearrangement joins TRBV4-1 to TRBJ1-2; TRBD1 matches at 7 bases. CDR1 MGHRA and CDR2 YSYEKL come from the germline V gene. The CDR3 loop spans 12 amino acids. The trim removed 3 bases at V and 6 bases at J, leaving 1 base unmatched. DNA of the CDR3: TGCGCCAGCAGCCACCAGGGGGATGGCTACACCTTC. As protein: CASSHQGDGYTF.

The chain links TRBV18 to TRBJ2-1; D is possibly TRBD2 (6 bases). V lost 2 bases, J lost 0 bases, and 8 bases lay in between. This CDR3 spans 15 amino acids. Germline V CDR1 and CDR2: KGHSH, LQKENI. Here the CDR3 DNA reads TGTGCCAGCTCACCAGGGGGGAGCTCCTACAATGAGCAGTTCTTC. This encodes CASSPGGSSYNEQFF.

The chain links TRBV19 to TRBJ2-7; 9 positions match TRBD1. V lost 5 bases and J lost 1; bases outside the gene matches: 9. The CDR3 loop spans 16 amino acids. Germline lookup yields CDR1 LNHDA and CDR2 SQIVND (reference sequence). The CDR3 reads CASSPKTGGLSYEQYF. The CDR3 coding sequence is TGTGCCAGTAGTCCAAAAACAGGGGGCTTATCCTACGAGCAGTACTTC.

This chain uses TRBV27 with TRBJ2-3; the match to TRBD2 covers 11 bases. Trimming removed 6 bases from V and 3 bases from J; junction bases left unmatched: 2. Germline CDR1 reads MNHEY; CDR2 reads SMNVEV (reference sequence). The CDR3 covers 14 residues. The CDR3 nucleotides are TGTGCCAGCAGCTTAGCGGGGGGGACAGATACGCAGTATTTT. This gives the protein CASSLAGGTDTQYF.

The chain uses TRBV18 and TRBJ1-2; TRBD1 matches at 7 bases. The CDR3 contains 15 residues. J was trimmed by 1 base and V by 3 bases; bases with no gene match: 5. CDR1 is KGHSH, CDR2 LQKENI, per germline. CDR3 in amino acids: CASSPGQEVNYGYTF. The CDR3 nucleotides are TGTGCCAGCTCACCCGGACAGGAAGTTAACTATGGCTACACCTTC.

The chain links TRBV6-6 to TRBJ2-6; 8 bases line up with TRBD1. V lost 5 bases and J lost 3; bases outside the gene matches: 3. The CDR3 consists of 15 residues. Per germline, CDR1 MNHNY and CDR2 SVGAGI (reference sequence). The CDR3 region is CASSPTGVGANVLTF. The CDR3, as DNA: TGTGCCAGCAGTCCGACAGGGGTTGGGGCCAACGTCCTGACTTTC.

The J gene is TRBJ1-2, the V gene TRBV4-3, with 11 bases aligning to TRBD1. The CDR3 loop spans 16 amino acids. In germline, CDR1 is LGHNA, CDR2 YSLEER. V lost 3 bases and J lost 4; bases outside the gene matches: 7. CDR3 sequence reads: CASSQRIGTGGYGYTF. The CDR3 bases are TGCGCCAGCAGCCAGAGGATCGGGACAGGGGGCTATGGCTACACCTTC.

The table lists this clone with a few counts. The rearrangement links TRBV7-2 to TRBJ1-5, with TRBD1 as a possible D gene (6 bases). Per germline, CDR1 SGHTA and CDR2 FQGNSA. CDR3 length: 16 residues. The ends were cut back, 1 base at V and 6 bases at J, with 16 bases in the middle. The CDR3 DNA reads TGTGCCAGCAGCTTAGACTACACGGGGGGCCGTCAGCCCCAGCATTTT. This sequence encodes CASSLDYTGGRQPQHF.

The chain carries TRBV12-5 and TRBJ2-1; 7 nucleotides align to TRBD2. This CDR3 is built from 15 residues. Trimming at V came to 2 bases and at J to 3 bases, leaving 4 bases not matched to a gene. Germline assignment: CDR1 LGHNT and CDR2 FRNRAP. The CDR3 nucleotides read TGTGCTAGTGGTTTGAGCGGGGCTGTCTACAATGAGCAGTTCTTC. This translates into CASGLSGAVYNEQFF.

The rearrangement joins TRBV15 to TRBJ1-2; 8 bases map to TRBD1. Looked up from germline, CDR1 is LNHNV and CDR2 is YYDKDF (reference sequence). This CDR3 contains 14 residues. Germline trimming cut 0 bases from V and 5 bases from J; bases unmatched to any gene: 2. In DNA, the CDR3 is TGTGCCACCAGCAGAGATCGGACAGGGTATGGCTACACCTTC. It yields the protein CATSRDRTGYGYTF.

The J gene is TRBJ1-1, the V gene TRBV7-9, with a tentative D call TRBD1 (5 bases). Germline CDR1 SEHNR, CDR2 FQNEAQ (reference sequence). Trimming took off 6 bases at V and 1 base at J, with 18 bases between the two ends. This CDR3 has 16 residues. The CDR3, as DNA: TGTGCCAGCAGAGGAGACAGCCAGCTTCCGAACACTGAAGCTTTCTTT. This sequence encodes CASRGDSQLPNTEAFF.

The CDR3 is CASSPPARTQQYF. The DNA of the CDR3 is TGTGCCAGCTCCCCTCCCGCCAGGACTCAGCAGTACTTC. The chain employs TRBV18 and TRBJ2-7, with a possible D match to TRBD2 (5 bases). There are 13 residues in the CDR3. The V gene's germline CDR1 is KGHSH and CDR2 LQKENI. The ends were cut back, 6 bases at V and 8 bases at J, with 17 bases in the middle.

The chain uses TRBV7-2 and TRBJ2-3, with D possibly matching TRBD2 (7 bases). CDR3 length: 15 residues. Trimming cost V 0 bases and J 5 bases, with 12 bases left between them. Per germline, CDR1 SGHTA and CDR2 FQGNSA. This CDR3 reads CASSLAGGQGDTQYF. For the CDR3, the DNA is TGTGCCAGCAGCTTAGCCGGGGGGCAAGGAGATACGCAGTATTTT. Variable domain in full (rest from reference TRBV7-2 and TRBJ2-3): GAGVSQSPSNKVTEKGKDVELRCDPISGHTALYWYRQSLGQGLEFLIYFQGNSAPDKSGLPSDRFSAERTGGSVSTLTIQRTQQEDSAVYLCASSLAGGQGDTQYFGPGTRLTVL.

This clone was picked up a small number of times. The chain is built from TRBV2 and TRBJ1-2; a possible D gene is TRBD1 (6 bases). Germline-derived CDR1 and CDR2 are SNHLY and FYNNEI. CDR3 length: 13 residues. V was pared by 7 bases and J by 1 base, with 10 bases between. The CDR3 DNA is TGTGCCAGCAACGAGGGGGATAACTATGGCTACACCTTC. Amino acid sequence: CASNEGDNYGYTF. The entire variable domain, with the rest obtained from reference TRBV2 and TRBJ1-2, is as follows: EPEVTQTPSHQVTQMGQEVILRCVPISNHLYFYWYRQILGQKVEFLVSFYNNEISEKSEIFDDQFSVERPDGSNFTLKIRSTKLEDSAMYFCASNEGDNYGYTFGSGTRLTVV.

V usage is TRBV5-1 and J usage is TRBJ1-1; D perhaps matches TRBD1 (5 bases). The CDR3 runs to 14 residues. Trimming pared 4 bases from V and 0 bases from J, leaving 10 bases between. From germline, CDR1 is SGHRS and CDR2 YFSETQ. The CDR3 region has the DNA TGCGCCAGCAGCACCCGACAGATGAACACTGAAGCTTTCTTT. Translating it yields CASSTRQMNTEAFF.

This clone was seen a handful of times. The chain is built from TRBV5-8 and TRBJ1-3; a possible D gene is TRBD1 (6 bases). This CDR3 is 15 amino acids long. The germline V gene has CDR1 SGHTS and CDR2 YDEGEE. The ends were cut back, 4 bases at V and 2 bases at J, with 13 bases in the middle. This CDR3 reads CASSTQGYAGNTIYF. CDR3 in DNA: TGTGCCAGCAGCACACAGGGATACGCTGGAAACACCATATATTTT.